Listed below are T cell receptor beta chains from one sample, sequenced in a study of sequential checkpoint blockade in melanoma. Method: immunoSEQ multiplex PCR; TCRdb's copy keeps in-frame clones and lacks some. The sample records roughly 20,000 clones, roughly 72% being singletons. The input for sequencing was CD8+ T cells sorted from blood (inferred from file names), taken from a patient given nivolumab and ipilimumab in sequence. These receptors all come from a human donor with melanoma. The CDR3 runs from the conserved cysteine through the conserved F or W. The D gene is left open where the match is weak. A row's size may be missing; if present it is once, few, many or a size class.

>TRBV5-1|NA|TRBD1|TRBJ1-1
TGCGCCAGCAGCCCGACAGGGGGCTCTGAAGCTTTCTTT
CASSPTGGSEAFF
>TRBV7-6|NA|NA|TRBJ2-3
TGTGCCAGCCGACAGAAGCTCACAGATACGCAGTATTTT
CASRQKLTDTQYF
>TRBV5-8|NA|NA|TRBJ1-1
TGTGCCAGCAGCTTAACAGCAAACACTGAAGCTTTCTTT
CASSLTANTEAFF
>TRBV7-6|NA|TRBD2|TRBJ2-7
TGTGCCAGCAGCCCGCGGACTAGCGGGAGCTACGAGCAGTACTTC
CASSPRTSGSYEQYF
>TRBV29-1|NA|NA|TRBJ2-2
TGCAGCGTTGAATGGAGCACGAACACCGGGGAGCTGTTTTTT
CSVEWSTNTGELFF
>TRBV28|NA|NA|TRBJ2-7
TGTGCCAGCAGTTTACGGGGGGCCTCCTACGAGCAGTACTTC
CASSLRGASYEQYF
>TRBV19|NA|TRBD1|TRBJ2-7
TGTGCCGGGGGTGGGGACAGGTCGAACTACGAGCAGTACTTC
CAGGGDRSNYEQYF
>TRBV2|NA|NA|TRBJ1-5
TGTGCCAGCAGTGAAGCGATAAGCTTCAATCAGCCCCAGCATTTT
CASSEAISFNQPQHF
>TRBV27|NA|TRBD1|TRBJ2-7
TGTGCCAGCAGTTTTACAACGGGACAGCCCTACGAGCAGTACTTC
CASSFTTGQPYEQYF
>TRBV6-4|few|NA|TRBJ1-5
TGTGCCAGCAGTGAGGCCAGCAATCAGCCCCAGCATTTT
CASSEASNQPQHF
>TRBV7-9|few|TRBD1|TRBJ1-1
TGTGCCAGCAGCTTAGGACAGGGGCACACTGAAGCTTTCTTT
CASSLGQGHTEAFF
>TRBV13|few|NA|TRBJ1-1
TGTGCCAGCAGCTTAGTAGGGGCAGGGCGCTACGACACTGAAGCTTTCTTT
CASSLVGAGRYDTEAFF
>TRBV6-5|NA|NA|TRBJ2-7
TGTGCCTCTCGGGGGAGTCACGAGCAGTACTTC
CASRGSHEQYF
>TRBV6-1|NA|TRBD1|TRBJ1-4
TGTGCCAGCAGTGAAGAACAGGGGGGATTCGGGGCTAATGAAAAACTGTTTTTT
CASSEEQGGFGANEKLFF
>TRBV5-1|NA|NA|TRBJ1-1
TGCGCCAGCAGCAACAAAGAGAACACTGAAGCTTTCTTT
CASSNKENTEAFF
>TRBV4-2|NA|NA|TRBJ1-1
TGTGCCAGCAGTCAAAAGGCGGGGACGTTCTCAAAGGGCACTGAAGCTTTCTTT
CASSQKAGTFSKGTEAFF
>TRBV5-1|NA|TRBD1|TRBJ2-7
TGCGCCAGCAGTTTGGACAGGGTGGAGTACGAGCAGTACTTC
CASSLDRVEYEQYF
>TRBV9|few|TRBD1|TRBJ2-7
TGTGCCAGCAGTCTCCGGGACAGTCCCTACGAGCAGTACTTC
CASSLRDSPYEQYF
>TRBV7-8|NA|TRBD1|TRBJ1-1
TGTGCCAGCAGCTTAGGACAGGGAATGGTTGAAGCTTTCTTT
CASSLGQGMVEAFF
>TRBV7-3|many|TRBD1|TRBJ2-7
TGTGCCAGCAGCTTGGGACAGTTATACGAGCAGTACTTC
CASSLGQLYEQYF
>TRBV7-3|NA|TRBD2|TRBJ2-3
TGTGCCAGCAGTCCTACGGGGGGACTATTAGATACGCAGTATTTT
CASSPTGGLLDTQYF
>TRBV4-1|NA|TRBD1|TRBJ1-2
TGTGCCAGCACCGTGCCGGGACAGGGGACCTATGGCTACACCTTC
CASTVPGQGTYGYTF
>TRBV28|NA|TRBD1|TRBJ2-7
TGTGCCAGCAGTCCAAACAGGGGAGTGGGCTACGAGCAGTACTTC
CASSPNRGVGYEQYF
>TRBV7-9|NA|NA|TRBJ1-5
TGTGCCAGCAGCTTAGAAGCTTCGCATCAGCCCCAGCATTTT
CASSLEASHQPQHF
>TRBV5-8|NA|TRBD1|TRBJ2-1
TGTGCCAGCAGCCTGGGACAGACGTCCTACAATGAGCAGTTCTTC
CASSLGQTSYNEQFF
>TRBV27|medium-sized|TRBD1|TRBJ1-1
TGTGCCAGCAGTACCAGACAGGGGGCGAGCACTGAAGCTTTCTTT
CASSTRQGASTEAFF
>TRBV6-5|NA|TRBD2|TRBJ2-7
TGTGCCAGCAGTCAGGGAGCGGGAGAGGCCGACGAGCAGTACTTC
CASSQGAGEADEQYF
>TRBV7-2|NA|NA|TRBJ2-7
TGTGCCAGCAGCGCTCGTTGGCACGAGCAGTACTTC
CASSARWHEQYF
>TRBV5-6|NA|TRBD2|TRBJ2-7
TGTGCCAGCAGGCATGCCGGGACTAGCGCTCAAGAGCAGTACTTC
CASRHAGTSAQEQYF
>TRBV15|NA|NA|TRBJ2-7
TGTGCCACCAGCAGCTCTGCTAGTTACGAGCAGTACTTC
CATSSSASYEQYF
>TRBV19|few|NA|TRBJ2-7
TGTGCCAGCAGCTTGAGGACTCCCCGCTCCTACGAGCAGTACTTC
CASSLRTPRSYEQYF
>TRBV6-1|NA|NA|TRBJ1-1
TGTGCCAGCAGTGAAGTCGGTAACACTGAAGCTTTCTTT
CASSEVGNTEAFF
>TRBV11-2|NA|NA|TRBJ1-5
TGTGCCAGCAGCTTATCCCAGTTCAATCAGCCCCAGCATTTT
CASSLSQFNQPQHF
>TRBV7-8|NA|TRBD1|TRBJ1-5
TGTGCCAGCAGCCACAGGGGCCATAGCAATCAGCCCCAGCATTTT
CASSHRGHSNQPQHF
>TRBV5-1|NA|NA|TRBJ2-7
TGCGCCAGCAGCTACCGTCAAGGGGCCTACGAGCAGTACTTC
CASSYRQGAYEQYF
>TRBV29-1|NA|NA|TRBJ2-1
TGCAGCGTTGAAGATCTCCGGGATGAGCAGTTCTTC
CSVEDLRDEQFF
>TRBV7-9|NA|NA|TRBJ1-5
TGTGCCAGCAGCTCCCCGACAGGAGCTTCGGAGCCCCAGCATTTT
CASSSPTGASEPQHF
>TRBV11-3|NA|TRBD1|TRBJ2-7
TGTGCCAGCAGCGGCCGGGACAGGGTGCACGAGCAGTACTTC
CASSGRDRVHEQYF
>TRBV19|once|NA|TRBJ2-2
TGTGCCAGTAGTCCTGGACGGAGGGATACCGGGGAGCTGTTTTTT
CASSPGRRDTGELFF
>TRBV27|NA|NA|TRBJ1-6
TGTGCCAGCAGACCTCAGGGCCGTAATTCACCCCTCCACTTT
CASRPQGRNSPLHF
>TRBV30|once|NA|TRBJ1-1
TGTGCCTGGAGTGTACCGGGCTGGACAAACACTGAAGCTTTCTTT
CAWSVPGWTNTEAFF
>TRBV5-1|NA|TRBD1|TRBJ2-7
TGCGCCAGCAGCTACCGACAGGGTGGTCTCTACGAGCAGTACTTC
CASSYRQGGLYEQYF
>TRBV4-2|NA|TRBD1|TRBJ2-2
TGTGCCAGCAGCCAAAAGACAGGGACAACCGGGGAGCTGTTTTTT
CASSQKTGTTGELFF